The T cell receptor (beta chain) described here comes from a study of blood T cell repertoires in COVID-19. The protocol was immunoSEQ multiplex PCR, while the TCRdb copy is restricted to in-frame clones and leaves out a portion. In the table there are roughly 81,000 clones, 83% of which are singletons. The V end lost 5 bases, the J end lost 0 bases, and 16 bases lay between the germline ends. There are 16 residues in the CDR3. The material sequenced was peripheral blood. The gene calls are TRBV6-7 and TRBJ1-2; D perhaps matches TRBD1 (6 bases). TRBV6-7 is assigned to the ORF class and has an uncertain function. This sequence was found in a man aged 80 or over with active or convalescent COVID-19. Here the CDR3 reads CASSPRGGGPNYGYTF. CDR3 DNA sequence: TGTGCCAGCAGTCCCCGGGGAGGGGGTCCTAACTATGGCTACACCTTC.